The source of this TCR beta chain is a study of T cells after posttransplantation cyclophosphamide. For this clone: Its cognate antigen is unknown.

Study findings and constraints: Donor-recipient repertoire similarity was low at 1-2 months, rising over year one. Skin or GI-infiltrating T cells shared few TRB sequences with blood. TRB clonality was highly associated with recipient CMV seropositivity and reactivation.

Libraries were prepared by immunoSEQ multiplex PCR; TCRdb keeps only in-frame clonotypes and omits some of them. The repertoire holds about 16,000 clones, 75% to 90% seen once, with 28% in the top ten. Methotrexate plus calcineurin inhibitor accompanied controls' myeloablative marrow transplants; sampling was 1 year later. This CDR3 is 15 amino acids long. Germline CDR1 reads SNHLY; CDR2 reads FYNNEI. The V gene end was trimmed by 3 bases and the J gene end by 11 bases; junction bases not matched to a gene: 8. Sequencing used PBMCs, obtained after allogeneic stem cell transplant with calcineurin inhibitor and methotrexate. The J gene is TRBJ2-1, the V gene TRBV2; 12 nucleotides align to TRBD2. This TCR was sampled from a female patient under 30 who received an allogeneic stem cell transplant from an unrelated donor, was CMV-positive, and had acute and chronic GVHD. Some T cells may be supplied by the graft donor. The CDR3 here is CASSDGGTSGSQQFF. The DNA for the CDR3 is TGTGCCAGCAGTGACGGAGGGACTAGCGGGTCTCAGCAGTTCTTC.